The TCR beta chain described here comes from a study of beta chain features in type 1 diabetes. In the study overall: Sorted cells, more than 95,000,000 in number, were examined across all samples. General study results and limits: The naive, central memory and Treg TCRB repertoires showed an apparent similarity that was greater among patients than among healthy donors. People with Type 1 diabetes carried modestly yet significantly shorter TCRB CDR3s in all four CD4+ subsets.

As every portion of the isolated RNA was reverse transcribed, the sequencing read expressed TCRB transcripts. Profiling relied on immunoSEQ multiplex PCR, and the TCRdb table lists in-frame clones only, not all of them. The table has under 450,000 clones, approximately 15% seen once; the top ten hold about 0.034%. This clone was seen only once. Its antigen is currently unknown. Sequences were obtained from naive CD4+ T cells from blood. The sequence was obtained from a man aged 30 to 39 in good health.

The CDR3 sequence is CASSTPLLAGENTQYF. For the CDR3, the DNA is TGTGCCAGTAGTACCCCTCTACTAGCGGGGGAGAATACGCAGTATTTT. V and J are TRBV19 and TRBJ2-3; 11 positions agree with TRBD2. The germline CDR1 and CDR2 sequences are LNHDA and SQIVND (reference sequence). The V gene end was trimmed by 4 bases and the J gene end by 7 bases; junction bases not matched to a gene: 10. This CDR3 has 16 residues.